The 7 T cell receptor beta chains listed next were all sequenced from one sample in a study of blood T cells in healthy people across ages. Sample-barcoded 5' priming and a J-beta primer mix drove a second PCR of roughly 7 to 11 cycles. One entry per CDR3 protein, called by TCRdb with MiXCR from the 5' RACE reads. The sample has about 770,000 distinct CDR3 sequences; 40% to 50% are singletons. Sequenced sample: blood. Source of these receptors: a man aged 55-75 years in good health.

V gene TRBV7-6 combines with J gene TRBJ2-5; D remains ambiguous. Trimming pared 4 bases from V and 4 bases from J, leaving 22 bases between. The CDR3 covers 17 residues. CDR1 is SGHVS and CDR2 is FNYEAQ in the germline V gene. This CDR3 is CASSSTTTRPRRETQYF. The CDR3 DNA sequence: TGTGCCAGCAGCTCCACCACAACCCGCCCCCGACGAGAGACCCAGTACTTC.

The rearrangement uses TRBV13 and TRBJ2-1; the D gene is possibly TRBD2 (5 bases). V lost 10 bases, J lost 7 bases, and 17 bases lay in between. CDR1 is PRHDT, CDR2 FYEKMQ, per germline (reference sequence). This CDR3 region has 13 residues. Here the CDR3 DNA reads TGTGCCACCACAGACGGGAAAGTGAATGAGCAGTTCTTC. Residues: CATTDGKVNEQFF. Filled out from reference TRBV13 and TRBJ2-1, the complete variable domain reads AAGVIQSPRHLIKEKRETATLKCYPIPRHDTVYWYQQGPGQDPQFLISFYEKMQSDKGSIPDRFSAQQFSDYHSELNMSSLELGDSALYFCATTDGKVNEQFFGPGTRLTVL.

J is TRBJ1-5 and V is TRBV2; the match to TRBD1 covers 8 bases. This CDR3 spans 14 amino acids. In germline, CDR1 is SNHLY, CDR2 FYNNEI. The ends lost 6 bases at V and 9 bases at J; junction bases unmatched: 10. CDR3 sequence: CASRGQAEVGPQHF. CDR3 in DNA: TGTGCCAGCAGGGGACAGGCCGAGGTTGGGCCCCAGCATTTT.

V is TRBV20-1 and J is TRBJ1-5; tentative D call: TRBD1 (6 bases). The CDR3 has 12 residues. From germline, CDR1 is DFQATT and CDR2 SNEGSKA (reference sequence). V was pared by 6 bases and J by 8 bases, with 14 bases between. The CDR3 reads CSAATGPKPQHF. For the CDR3, the DNA is TGCAGTGCCGCGACAGGCCCAAAGCCCCAGCATTTT.

Concerning this clonotype: A much larger clonotype is one base distant, so this may be a read error. The chain couples TRBV12-3 or TRBV12-4 to TRBJ1-2; 10 bases line up with TRBD1. With 6 bases clipped from V and 1 base from J, the junction kept 5 bases outside the gene matches. The CDR3 length is 15 residues. The CDR3 spells CASRTGGLHNYGYTF. The CDR3 nucleotides read TGTGCCAGCAGGACAGGGGGCCTTCATAACTATGGCTACACCTTC.

V and J are TRBV20-1 and TRBJ1-6; no clear D gene. V was shortened by 0 bases and J by 7 bases, with 10 bases between the two germline ends. Germline V lookup: CDR1 DFQATT, CDR2 SNEGSKA (reference sequence). The CDR3 has 14 amino acids. The CDR3 DNA reads as TGCAGTGCTAGAGACAGGACCAGGAATTCACCCCTCCACTTT. Protein: CSARDRTRNSPLHF.

This clonotype was detected only a few times. J is TRBJ1-1 and V is TRBV6-6; TRBD1 matches at 8 bases. The CDR3 consists of 14 residues. The germline gives CDR1 MNHNY, CDR2 SVGAGI (reference sequence). With V trimmed by 4 bases and J by 3 bases, 4 bases remained unmatched. CDR3 bases: TGTGCCAGCAGTTCGACAGGGGCGGACACTGAAGCTTTCTTT. Its protein is CASSSTGADTEAFF.